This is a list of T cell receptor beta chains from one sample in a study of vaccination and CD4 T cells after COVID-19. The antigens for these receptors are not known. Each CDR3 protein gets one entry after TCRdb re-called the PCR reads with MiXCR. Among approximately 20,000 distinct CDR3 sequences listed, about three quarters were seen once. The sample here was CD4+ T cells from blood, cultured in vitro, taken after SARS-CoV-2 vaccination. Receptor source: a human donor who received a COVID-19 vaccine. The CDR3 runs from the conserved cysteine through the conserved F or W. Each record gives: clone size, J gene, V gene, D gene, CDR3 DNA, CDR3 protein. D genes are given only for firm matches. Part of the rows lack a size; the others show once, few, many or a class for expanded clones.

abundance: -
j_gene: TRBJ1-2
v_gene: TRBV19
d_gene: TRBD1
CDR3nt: TGTGCCAGTAGTATAGCCGACAGGGGGACCTATGGCTACACCTTC
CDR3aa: CASSIADRGTYGYTF

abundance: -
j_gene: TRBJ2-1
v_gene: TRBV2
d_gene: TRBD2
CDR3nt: TGTGCCAGCAGTGAACCTGGCGGGGGCTCCTACAATGAGCAGTTCTTC
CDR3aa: CASSEPGGGSYNEQFF

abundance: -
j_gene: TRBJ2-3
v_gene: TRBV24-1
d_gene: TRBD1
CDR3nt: TGTGCCACCAGTCGTCCCGGACAGGGAGTTGCAGATACGCAGTATTTT
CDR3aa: CATSRPGQGVADTQYF

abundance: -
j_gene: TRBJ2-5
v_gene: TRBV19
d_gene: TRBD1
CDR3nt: TGTGCCAGTAGCCAGGGGGCACAAGAGACCCAGTACTTC
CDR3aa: CASSQGAQETQYF

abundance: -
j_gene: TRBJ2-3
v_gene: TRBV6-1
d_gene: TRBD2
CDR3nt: TGTGCCAGCAGCAATATACTAGCGGGGGGATTCACAGATACGCAGTATTTT
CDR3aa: CASSNILAGGFTDTQYF

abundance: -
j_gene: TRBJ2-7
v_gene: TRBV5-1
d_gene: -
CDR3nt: TGCGCCAGCAGCGGAGAAGACGATCCTAGGGAGAGGGAGCAGTACTTC
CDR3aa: CASSGEDDPREREQYF

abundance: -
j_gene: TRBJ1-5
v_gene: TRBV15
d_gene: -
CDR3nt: TGTGCCGGAACTGGCAGGGCAGGGATTCAGCCCCAGCATTTT
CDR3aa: CAGTGRAGIQPQHF

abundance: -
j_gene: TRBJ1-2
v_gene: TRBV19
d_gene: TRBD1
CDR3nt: TGTGCCAGTAGTCCCACAGGGGGTTCTGGCTACACCTTC
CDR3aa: CASSPTGGSGYTF

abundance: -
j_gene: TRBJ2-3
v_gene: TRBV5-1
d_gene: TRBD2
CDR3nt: TGCGCCAGCAGCTTGGCCCGGGACTATATCACAGATACGCAGTATTTT
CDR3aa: CASSLARDYITDTQYF

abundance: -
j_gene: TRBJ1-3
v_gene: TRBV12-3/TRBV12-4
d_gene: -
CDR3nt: TGTGCCAGCAGAGTATCAGGCGTCTCTGGAAACACCATATATTTT
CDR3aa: CASRVSGVSGNTIYF

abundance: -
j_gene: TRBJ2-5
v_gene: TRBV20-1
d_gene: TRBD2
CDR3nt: TGCAGTACGGGACTAGCGGGCAGAGAGACCCAGTACTTC
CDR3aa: CSTGLAGRETQYF

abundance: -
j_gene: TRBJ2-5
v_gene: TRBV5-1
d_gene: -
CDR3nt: TGCGCCAGCAGCATCGACAGACAAGAGACCCAGTACTTC
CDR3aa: CASSIDRQETQYF

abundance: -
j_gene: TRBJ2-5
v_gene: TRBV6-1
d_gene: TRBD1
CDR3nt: TGTGCCAGCAGTGAAGTCGGGGACAGGGCAGAGACCCAGTACTTC
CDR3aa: CASSEVGDRAETQYF

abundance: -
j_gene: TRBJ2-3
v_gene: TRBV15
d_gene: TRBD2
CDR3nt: TGTGCCACCAGCAGAGGAGCGGGGAGGGATACGCAGTATTTT
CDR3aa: CATSRGAGRDTQYF

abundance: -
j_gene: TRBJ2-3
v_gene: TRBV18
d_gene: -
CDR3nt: TGTGCCAGCTCACGGCCGGAGGTAGATACGCAGTATTTT
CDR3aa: CASSRPEVDTQYF

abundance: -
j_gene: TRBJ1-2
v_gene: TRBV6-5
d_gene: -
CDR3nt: TGTGCCAGCAGTTATTCACGGGGCAGCGGCTACACCTTC
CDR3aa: CASSYSRGSGYTF

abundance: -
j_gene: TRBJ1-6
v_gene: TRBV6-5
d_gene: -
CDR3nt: TGTGCCAGCAGTTACTCGGGCGCGTCAGGGTGGAGAAGCTCCTATAATTCACCCCTCCACTTT
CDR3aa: CASSYSGASGWRSSYNSPLHF

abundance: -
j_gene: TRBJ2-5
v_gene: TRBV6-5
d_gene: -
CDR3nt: TGTGCCAGCAGTTACTCGCCAGAAGAGACCCAGTACTTC
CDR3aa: CASSYSPEETQYF

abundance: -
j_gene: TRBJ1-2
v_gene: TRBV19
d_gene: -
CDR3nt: TGTGCCAGTAGTATAGATGTGGCTGGCTACACCTTC
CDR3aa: CASSIDVAGYTF

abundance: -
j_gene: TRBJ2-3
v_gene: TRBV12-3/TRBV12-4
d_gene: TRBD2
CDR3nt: TGTGCCAGCAGATCTACTAGCGGGGGGGCTGATACGCAGTATTTT
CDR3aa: CASRSTSGGADTQYF

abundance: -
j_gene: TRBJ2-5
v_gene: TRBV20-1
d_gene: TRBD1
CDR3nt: TGCAGTGCTCACGACAGGGGGCAAGAGACCCAGTACTTC
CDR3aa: CSAHDRGQETQYF

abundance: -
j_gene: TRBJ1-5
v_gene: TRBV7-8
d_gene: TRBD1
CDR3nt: TGTGCCAGCAGCTTCGGGCAGGGGGCGGCTCAGCCCCAGCATTTT
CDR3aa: CASSFGQGAAQPQHF

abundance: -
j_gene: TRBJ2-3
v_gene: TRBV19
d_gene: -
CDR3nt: TGTGCCAGTAGTGACGGACGGGCCACTAGCACAGATACGCAGTATTTT
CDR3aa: CASSDGRATSTDTQYF

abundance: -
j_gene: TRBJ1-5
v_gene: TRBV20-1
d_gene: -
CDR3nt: TGCAGTGCTAGCCTAGGGACTCAGCCCCAACATTTT
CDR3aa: CSASLGTQPQHF

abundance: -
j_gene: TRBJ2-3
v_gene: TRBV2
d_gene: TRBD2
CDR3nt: TGTGCCAGCAGTGTACTAGCGAGGGACGAGAGCACAGATACGCAGTATTTT
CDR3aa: CASSVLARDESTDTQYF

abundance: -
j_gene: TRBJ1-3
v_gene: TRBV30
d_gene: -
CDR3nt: TGTGCCTGGGACAAGAGGGCAGGGTTTGGAAACACCATATATTTT
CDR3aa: CAWDKRAGFGNTIYF

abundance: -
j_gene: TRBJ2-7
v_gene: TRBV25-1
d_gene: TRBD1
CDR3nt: TGTGCCAGCAGCAGACTCGACAGGGGATACGGCTACGAGCAGTACTTC
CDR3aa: CASSRLDRGYGYEQYF

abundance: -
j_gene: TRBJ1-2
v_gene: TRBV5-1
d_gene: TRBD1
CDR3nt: TGCGCCAGCAGCCGGGGGACAGCTAACTATGGCTACACCTTC
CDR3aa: CASSRGTANYGYTF

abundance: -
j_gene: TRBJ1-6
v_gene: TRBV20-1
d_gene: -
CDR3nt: TGCAGTGCTAGAGGCCTAGAACTTAATTCACCCCTCCACTTT
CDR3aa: CSARGLELNSPLHF

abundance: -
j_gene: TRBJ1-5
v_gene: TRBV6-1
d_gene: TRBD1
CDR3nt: TGTGCCAGCAGCCCGGGACAGCATAATCAGCCCCAGCATTTT
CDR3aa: CASSPGQHNQPQHF

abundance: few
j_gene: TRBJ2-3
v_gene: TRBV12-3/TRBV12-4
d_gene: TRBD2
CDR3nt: TGTGCCAGCAGTTTTCGCGGGGGGCAGGGAGATACGCAGTATTTT
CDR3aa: CASSFRGGQGDTQYF